This TCR beta chain was found in a study of T cells in Graves' hyperthyroidism and ophthalmopathy (dated by TCRdb to between 2017 and 2020). Study-level background: Peripheral blood samples were taken at the time of initial diagnosis, prior to any treatment. To identify TCR V-J signatures that set the groups apart, the researchers used a discovery cohort of about a hundred patients, made up of 43 with Graves' ophthalmopathy and 55 to 65 with stable Graves' hyperthyroidism. An independent validation cohort of under 20 hyperthyroidism patients and about 15 patients who later progressed to ophthalmopathy tested prospective prediction of ophthalmopathy. The 100 discovery patients were randomly split 7:3 into training and test sets. The study also compared thyroid tissue and blood T-cell repertoires from several Graves' hyperthyroidism patients. After sampling, hyperthyroidism patients received methimazole starting at 30 mg daily, and ophthalmopathy patients received high-dose intravenous methylprednisolone. According to the paper, TCR Vbeta CDR3 sequencing was carried out on 135 peripheral blood samples, which came from more than 40 ophthalmopathy, 75 or so hyperthyroidism and some 17 progressor patients.

Counted from cysteine to phenylalanine, this CDR3 has 15 amino acids. Of all the DNA, just the CDR3 is kept, 45 bases in frame from base 1. Looking up the germline V gene yields CDR1 KGHSH and CDR2 LQKENI. V lost 2 bases and J lost 2 bases, and the count of bases not matched to a germline gene is 5. Stable Graves' hyperthyroidism was defined as the absence of progression to ophthalmopathy over 18 months of follow-up. Hyperthyroidism patients were newly diagnosed, with disease duration under 2 months, and aged 18 to 65 years. Patients with uncontrolled infections, other autoimmune diseases, pregnancy or lactation were excluded. Diagnoses were based on clinical symptoms, serum thyroxine and TRAb, thyroid ultrasound and orbital computed tomography. PBMCs were isolated from 8 to 10 ml of fresh peripheral blood by Ficoll-Paque density gradient centrifugation. Total RNA was extracted using Trizol reagent, and RNA quality was assessed on an Agilent 2100 Bioanalyzer.

Amplification of TCR beta CDR3 regions was carried out from RNA transcripts. For the first round of RT-PCR on the TCR CDR3, the HTBI primer set was used together with the Qiagen OneStep RT-PCR kit. A second multiplex PCR round built the libraries, followed by size selection and purification. Libraries were sequenced paired-end with 100 bp reads on an Illumina HiSeq2000. Regarding the original processing steps: SOAPnuke was used to process the raw data, removing reads that contained adapters or uncalled bases, had a mean Phred below 15, or lacked an exact match to the constant primer or identifier. High-quality paired reads were merged using COPE v1.2.5, and each unique nucleotide sequence was defined as a clonotype. Clonotypes were aligned to IMGT TRBV, TRBD and TRBJ reference segments using MiTCR v1.1. Only V-J combinations with frequency above 0.0001, covering 99% to 99.2% of repertoires, were analysed. A TCS score was defined as the ratio of F50 (clonal expansion) to E x V (chaos), with BLOSUM62-based TCRdist applied between CDR3 peptides within each V-J. Welch's t-statistics and random forest reduced around 550 V-J features to 13, which were used in a naive Bayes classifier (R e1071). TCRdb handled the public reads itself, with Q25 trimming in fastp and clone calling in MiXCR, and kept productive beta chains. Rows matching on CDR3 protein sequence are summarized as one entry with the most common DNA and genes. The V and J calls and clone size come from TCRdb's table, not from the authors' own analysis. The sample records around 190,000 distinct CDR3 sequences, less than 20% of which are singletons. About 50% of the sample is taken by the ten largest.

To note about this clonotype: The target of this receptor is not known. Base-call qualities are not available, and no considerably larger clone is one nucleotide away.

Here is what the overall study found, with its caveats: No statistical method was used to fix the sample size in advance, and group allocation was not hidden from the investigators. In validation, the model predicted progression to ophthalmopathy with 60% to 71% sensitivity and about 73% specificity, a median of 6.5 months before onset. Most expanded thyroid clonotypes (frequency above 0.001) were also found in blood, which suggests that blood repertoires may mirror thyroid immune responses. A model built on a 13 V-J signature distinguished ophthalmopathy from stable hyperthyroidism, reaching 85% to 90% sensitivity and approximately 83% specificity in cross-validation and 80%/75% in testing.

The V gene is TRBV18 and the J gene is TRBJ2-7, with TRBD1 identical over 8 junction bases. The TCR originated in a woman aged 50 to 60 with Graves' hyperthyroidism. The sample consisted of blood. The CDR3 in this case is CASSPSAGGTYEQYF. The nucleotide sequence is given as TGTGCCAGCTCACCAAGCGCAGGGGGCACCTACGAGCAGTACTTC.